This record concerns one T cell receptor (beta chain) sequence. The antigen is undetermined. The donors, aged roughly 6 to 100, were healthy Caucasians from Russia. The data originate from a study of blood T cells in healthy people across ages. J gave up 7 bases and V 3 bases, and 6 bases lay outside the gene matches. Germline CDR1 and CDR2: MNHEY and SVGAGI. This CDR3 comprises 15 residues. Study-level findings and limits: The study found more naive CD4+ cells and higher diversity in long-lived than aged donors. The donors' CMV status was not determined, possibly confounding changes in expanded clonotypes.

Together with a sample-barcoded 5' primer, a J-beta primer mix was included in a second PCR lasting about 7 to 12 cycles. Each cDNA molecule, via a template-switch adaptor with 12 random nucleotides, was tagged. One entry per CDR3 protein results from TCRdb running MiXCR on the 5' RACE reads. In the table there are 750,000 to 950,000 distinct CDR3 sequences, about 29% of which are singletons. The data were also submitted as part of a second study, on T cells of mothers and their children.

The V gene is TRBV6-5, the J gene TRBJ2-1, with TRBD2 identical over 10 bases. The source is a woman aged 35 to 49 in good health. What was sequenced was blood. This CDR3 reads CASSYEGLATNEQFF. CDR3 coding DNA: TGTGCCAGCAGTTATGAGGGACTAGCGACGAATGAGCAGTTCTTC.